These 12 T cell receptor beta chains came from one sample sequenced in a study of T cells after yellow fever vaccination. TCRdb reprocessed the 5' RACE reads via MiXCR and lists one record per CDR3 protein. Among some 560,000 distinct CDR3 sequences, less than 20% were seen once, and the ten largest hold around 16%. This specimen consisted of PBMCs, obtained about 5 days after the first yellow fever vaccination. The receptors originated from a man aged 18 to 29 who received the YFV17D yellow fever vaccine.

This clonotype came up a few times. The V gene is TRBV20-1, the J gene TRBJ1-2; 7 bases are a match to TRBD1. V dropped 5 bases and J dropped 7; count of bases not matched to a gene: 7. Germline lookup yields CDR1 DFQATT and CDR2 SNEGSKA (reference sequence). This CDR3 has 12 amino acids. The CDR3 sequence is CSAVPGGSGYTF. The CDR3 region has the DNA TGCAGTGCTGTTCCAGGGGGAAGTGGCTACACCTTC.

This clonotype was counted only a few times. This chain uses TRBV12-3 or TRBV12-4 with TRBJ1-5; D is ambiguous. The CDR3 runs to 14 residues. V was clipped by 2 bases and J by 9 bases, with 14 bases between them. This chain's CDR3 is CASSLSQFTGPQHF. The DNA of the CDR3 is TGTGCCAGCAGTTTATCACAGTTTACTGGGCCCCAGCATTTT.

The gene calls are TRBV20-1 and TRBJ1-5; weak D call: TRBD1 (5 bases). Trimming removed 7 bases from V and 4 bases from J, with 11 bases in between. The germline CDR1 and CDR2 sequences are DFQATT and SNEGSKA (reference sequence). This CDR3 has 12 residues. CDR3 coding DNA: TGCAGTGTAACAGGCGGAAATCAGCCCCAGCATTTT. Amino acids: CSVTGGNQPQHF.

The chain uses TRBV11-2 and TRBJ2-1, with 9 bases aligning to TRBD2. The germline V gene has CDR1 SGHAT and CDR2 FQNNGV. J gave up 10 bases and V 0 bases, and 4 bases lay outside the gene matches. This CDR3 has 14 amino acids. The CDR3: CASSLDRTSGEQFF. In DNA, the CDR3 is TGTGCCAGCAGCTTAGATCGCACTAGCGGGGAGCAGTTCTTC.

As for this clonotype: One base away lies a much larger clone, so this may be a sequencing read error. The chain joins TRBV11-2 to TRBJ2-7, with a tentative D call TRBD1 (6 bases). V was pared by 6 bases and J by 7 bases, with 19 bases between. Germline loops: CDR1 SGHAT, CDR2 FQNNGV. This CDR3 is built from 14 residues. CDR3 nucleotides: TGTGCCAGCAGATCACCGGGACAAATTAAGGAGCAGTACTTC. Encoded protein: CASRSPGQIKEQYF.

The CDR3 DNA reads as TGTGCCAGCACCCCTGACAATGAGCAGTTCTTC. This codes for CASTPDNEQFF. V and J are TRBV7-9 and TRBJ2-1, with D unresolved. Germline V gene lookup returns CDR1 SEHNR and CDR2 FQNEAQ (reference sequence). Trimming took off 7 bases at V and 5 bases at J, with 6 bases between the two ends. The CDR3 is 11 residues long.

This clonotype was recorded only once. The chain is built from TRBV12-3 or TRBV12-4 and TRBJ1-1; D ambiguous. The CDR3 contains 11 residues. Trimming cost V 3 bases and J 8 bases, with 7 bases left between them. The CDR3 bases are TGTGCCAGCAGTTTGATAGACGAAGCTTTCTTT. Translated, it gives CASSLIDEAFF.

The rearrangement links TRBV29-1 to TRBJ2-3; 7 nucleotides align to TRBD1. The CDR3 totals 12 residues. J lost 4 bases, V lost 5 bases, and 3 bases had no gene match. The germline V gene has CDR1 SQVTM and CDR2 ANQGSEA. CDR3 bases: TGCAGCGTTCCACAGGGGTCAGATACGCAGTATTTT. It specifies CSVPQGSDTQYF.

This clonotype was detected a few times. This sequence joins TRBV7-8 and TRBJ2-7, with D possibly called TRBD1 or TRBD2 (5 bases each). Trimming pared 2 bases from V and 3 bases from J, leaving 17 bases between. The length of the CDR3 is 16 residues. Germline loops: CDR1 SGHVS, CDR2 FQNEAQ. CDR3 sequence: CASSLRMGTAIYEQYF. Written as DNA, the CDR3 is TGTGCCAGCAGCTTAAGGATGGGGACGGCGATCTACGAGCAGTACTTC.

This rearrangement joins TRBV7-8 to TRBJ2-6; D uncertain. Germline V gives CDR1 SGHVS, CDR2 FQNEAQ. The CDR3 contains 18 residues. V lost 7 bases, J lost 2 bases, and 21 bases lay in between. Here the CDR3 reads CASIEYTLLFPGANVLTF. CDR3 DNA sequence: TGTGCCAGCATCGAGTACACCCTTCTCTTTCCTGGGGCCAACGTCCTGACTTTC.

This clonotype came up a few times. The chain combines TRBV18 with TRBJ2-5, with TRBD1 matching over 7 bases. CDR3 size: 16 residues. J was trimmed by 1 base and V by 8 bases; bases with no gene match: 13. Germline CDR1 and CDR2: KGHSH and LQKENI. The CDR3, as DNA: TGTGCCAGCACCCAGCTGAACAGGGGACCCCAAGAGACCCAGTACTTC. Its protein product is CASTQLNRGPQETQYF.

This clonotype was found a few times. This CDR3 is CSARGGGVAFF. CDR3 sequence (DNA): TGCAGTGCTAGAGGGGGTGGAGTAGCTTTCTTT. V is TRBV20-1 and J is TRBJ1-1; no firm D call. With 1 base removed from V and 10 bases from J, the gap between germline ends came to 10 bases. CDR3 length equals 11 residues. Germline CDR1 DFQATT, CDR2 SNEGSKA (reference sequence).